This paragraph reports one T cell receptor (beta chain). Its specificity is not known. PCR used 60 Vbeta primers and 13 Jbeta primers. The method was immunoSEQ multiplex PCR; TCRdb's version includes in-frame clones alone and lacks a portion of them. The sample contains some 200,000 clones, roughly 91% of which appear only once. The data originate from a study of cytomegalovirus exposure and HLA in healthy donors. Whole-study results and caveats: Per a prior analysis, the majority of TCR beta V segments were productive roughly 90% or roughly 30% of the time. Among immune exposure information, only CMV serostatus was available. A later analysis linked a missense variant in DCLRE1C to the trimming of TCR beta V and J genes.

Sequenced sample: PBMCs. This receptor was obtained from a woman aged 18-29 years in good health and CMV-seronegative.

CDR3 sequence (DNA): TGCGCCAGCAGCTTGGTGGCAGGGGGCGGCACCGGGGAGCTGTTTTTT. Protein product: CASSLVAGGGTGELFF. The chain joins TRBV5-1 to TRBJ2-2; 8 bases are a match to TRBD1. Germline V CDR1 and CDR2: SGHRS, YFSETQ. The CDR3 spans 16 residues. The J segment lost 4 bases and the V segment lost 0 bases, leaving 5 bases of the junction unmatched.